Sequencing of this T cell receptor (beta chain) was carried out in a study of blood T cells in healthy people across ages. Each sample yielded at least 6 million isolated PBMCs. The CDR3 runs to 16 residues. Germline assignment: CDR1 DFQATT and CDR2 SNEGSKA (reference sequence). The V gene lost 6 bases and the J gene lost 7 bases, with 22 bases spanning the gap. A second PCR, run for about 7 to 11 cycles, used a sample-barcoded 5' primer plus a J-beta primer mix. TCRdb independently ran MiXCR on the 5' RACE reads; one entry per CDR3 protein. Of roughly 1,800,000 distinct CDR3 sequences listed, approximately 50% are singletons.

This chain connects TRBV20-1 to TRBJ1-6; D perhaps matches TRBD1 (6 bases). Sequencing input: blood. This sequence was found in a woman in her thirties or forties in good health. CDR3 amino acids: CSALSGSTGMNSPLHF. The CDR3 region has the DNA TGCAGTGCCCTCTCGGGCTCCACAGGGATGAATTCACCCCTCCACTTT.